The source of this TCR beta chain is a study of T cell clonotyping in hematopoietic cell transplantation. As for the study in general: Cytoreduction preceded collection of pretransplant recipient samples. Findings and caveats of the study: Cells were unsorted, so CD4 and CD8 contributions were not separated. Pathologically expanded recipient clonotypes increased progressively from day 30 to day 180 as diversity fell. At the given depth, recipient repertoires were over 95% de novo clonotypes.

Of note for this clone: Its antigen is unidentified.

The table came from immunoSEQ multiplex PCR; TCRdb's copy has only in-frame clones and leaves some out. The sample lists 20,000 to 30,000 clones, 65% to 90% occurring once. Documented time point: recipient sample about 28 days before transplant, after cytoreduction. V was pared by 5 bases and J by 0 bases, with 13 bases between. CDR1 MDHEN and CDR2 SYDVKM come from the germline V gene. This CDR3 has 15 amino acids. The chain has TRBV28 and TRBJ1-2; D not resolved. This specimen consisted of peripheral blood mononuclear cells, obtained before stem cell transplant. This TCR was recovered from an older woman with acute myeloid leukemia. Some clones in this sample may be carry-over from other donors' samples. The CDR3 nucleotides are TGTGCCAGCAGTCTTGGAGGCACAACTAACTATGGCTACACCTTC. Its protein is CASSLGGTTNYGYTF.